This T cell receptor beta chain was sequenced during a study of T cell changes during pregnancy in multiple sclerosis. Method: immunoSEQ multiplex PCR; TCRdb's copy keeps in-frame clones and lacks some. The sample lists approximately 44,000 clones, about nine tenths occurring once. Germline CDR1 GTSNPN, CDR2 SVGIG (reference sequence). With V trimmed by 3 bases and J by 6 bases, 5 bases remained unmatched. The CDR3 extends over 13 amino acids. Sequences were derived from CD4+ T cells from peripheral blood mononuclear cells, sampled in the second trimester of pregnancy. The chain carries TRBV30 and TRBJ2-1, with 7 bases matching TRBD1. This receptor was identified in a female donor in good health, enrolled as a control in a pregnancy study. The CDR3 bases are TGTGCCTGGAGAGACAGGGCCCCCAATGAGCAGTTCTTC. Its protein is CAWRDRAPNEQFF.